The text below deals with one T cell receptor (beta chain). Its antigen is as yet unknown. Clones were read by immunoSEQ multiplex PCR, and TCRdb kept only the in-frame ones, dropping some. The sample shows over 400,000 clones, about 90% of them seen only once. This entry comes from a study of Ad26.COV2.S vaccination and SARS-CoV-2 variants. Whole-study context: Intramuscular Ad26.COV2.S at 5x10^10 or 1x10^11 viral particles.

Regarding the study as a whole: Recipients of either vaccine or placebo displayed similar breadth of non-spike TCRs.

The treatment denotes: roughly 20 received Ad26.COV2.S at low or high dose, single or two shots; 5 received placebo; per-sample allocation not given. On day 63 after the first injection, vaccine and placebo recipients gave samples. The CDR3 spans 15 residues. V was cut by 4 bases and J by 8 bases, with 18 bases left in between. The V gene's germline CDR1 is SGHNT and CDR2 YYREEE (reference sequence). This clonotype originated in a person between 18 and 59 years old who received the Ad26.COV2.S COVID-19 vaccine or a placebo. The gene calls are TRBV5-4 and TRBJ1-4; D is possibly TRBD1 (5 bases). The sample was peripheral blood, taken in a trial of Ad26.COV2.S vaccine versus placebo. The CDR3 sequence: CASSDQGLGDEKLFF. The DNA for the CDR3 is TGTGCCAGCAGCGACCAGGGCCTGGGGGACGAAAAACTGTTTTTT.